This record covers a single T cell receptor beta chain. Its antigen is still unknown. The source of the sample is a study of monozygotic twins with inflammatory bowel disease. With the 5' RACE reads reprocessed, TCRdb shows one record per CDR3 protein and no DNA. The sample's table shows some 130,000 distinct CDR3 sequences. Study outcomes and limitations: No single strong signal or clonotype associated with IBD was supported.

This CDR3 is built from 12 residues. The V gene's germline CDR1 is SQVTM and CDR2 ANQGSEA. The chain has TRBV29-1 and TRBJ1-2. The sequence came from a human donor with ulcerative colitis or Crohn's disease, or a healthy co-twin of an affected twin (not recorded which). The sequencing sample was made of blood. The CDR3 sequence is CSVDLDTHGYTF. The complete variable domain, with remaining parts taken from reference TRBV29-1 and TRBJ1-2, reads SAVISQKPSRDICQRGTSLTIQCQVDSQVTMMFWYRQQPGQSLTLIATANQGSEATYESGFVIDKFPISRPNLTFSTLTVSNMSPEDSSIYLCSVDLDTHGYTFGSGTRLTVV.